The clone carrying this T cell receptor (beta chain) was seen just once. The antigen is unknown. Deletions cut 3 bases from V and 3 bases from J, with 12 bases between. Per the germline V gene, CDR1 is PRHDT and CDR2 is FYEKMQ (reference sequence). The CDR3 spans 15 residues. CD45RO-negative cells were positively selected for CCR7, leaving out terminally differentiated effector memory CD45RA+ cells. Those who donated were healthy HIV-negative adults, with no recent acute infections or vaccinations reported. These data belong to a study of shared clonotypes between healthy human individuals. General study points: Memory subsets generally showed lower estimated richness than naive subsets. Owing to a small donor count, the genetic and exposure-history diversity represented was limited.

TCRdb's copy holds only in-frame clones and misses some; the assay was immunoSEQ multiplex PCR. This table holds approximately 1.9 million clones, approximately 92% found once. Material: naive CD8+ T cells from PBMCs. This chain joins TRBV13 and TRBJ2-1; D call uncertain. The receptor was derived from a man aged 18 to 29 in good health. Some clones in this sample may be carry-over from other donors' samples. The CDR3 region is CASSFGSEFYNEQFF. CDR3 sequence (DNA): TGTGCCAGCAGCTTCGGGTCGGAATTCTACAATGAGCAGTTCTTC.